The 10 T cell receptor beta chains below were found in one sample sequenced in a study of T cell responses to AZD1222 COVID-19 vaccine. Here immunoSEQ multiplex PCR was the method, and the copy in TCRdb shows in-frame clones only, minus some. Altogether about 19,000 clones are present, roughly four fifths being singletons, with the ten largest covering roughly 21%. This sample comprised peripheral blood, obtained 28 days after the second AZD1222 dose. These receptors came from an adult who received the AZD1222 COVID-19 vaccine.

This clone has just one count. The chain combines TRBV19 with TRBJ1-2; D ambiguous. This CDR3 has 15 residues. V was clipped by 3 bases and J by 5 bases, with 16 bases between them. The germline V gene encodes CDR1 LNHDA and CDR2 SQIVND (reference sequence). The CDR3 region is CASSIARPWEYGYTF. CDR3 DNA sequence: TGTGCCAGTAGTATTGCGCGCCCCTGGGAGTATGGCTACACCTTC.

V is TRBV30 and J is TRBJ1-3; 8 bases line up with TRBD1. Germline V gene sequence: CDR1 GTSNPN, CDR2 SVGIG (reference sequence). This CDR3 is built from 14 residues. Trimming took 1 base from V and 4 from J; bases not matched to a gene: 3. The CDR3 region is CAWSEGQAGNTIYF. DNA of the CDR3: TGTGCCTGGAGTGAGGGACAGGCCGGAAACACCATATATTTT.

This clone was seen a handful of times. CDR3 DNA sequence: TGTGCCAGTACGCCGGACAGGGGGCGGGGCTACACCTTC. Its protein product is CASTPDRGRGYTF. The rearrangement links TRBV19 to TRBJ1-2, with 11 nucleotides matching TRBD1. V shed 7 bases and J 8 bases; nucleotides not matched to a gene: 6. The CDR3 has 13 residues. Germline V gene data show CDR1 as LNHDA and CDR2 as SQIVND (reference sequence).

This clone was observed once. The chain carries TRBV5-4 and TRBJ1-2; no reliable D call. The CDR3 length is 13 residues. In germline, CDR1 is SGHNT, CDR2 YYREEE (reference sequence). V dropped 6 bases and J dropped 8 bases, with 17 bases sitting between them. The CDR3 DNA follows: TGTGCCAGCACCCTAGACGGAACCGGGGGCTACACCTTC. As protein: CASTLDGTGGYTF.

This chain joins TRBV5-1 and TRBJ2-7, with D perhaps matching TRBD1 (5 bases). The ends were cut back, 2 bases at V and 0 bases at J, with 9 bases in the middle. The CDR3 runs to 14 residues. Germline loops: CDR1 SGHRS, CDR2 YFSETQ. CDR3 sequence: CASSFEGASYEQYF. Written as DNA, the CDR3 is TGCGCCAGCAGCTTCGAAGGGGCCTCCTACGAGCAGTACTTC.

The chain joins TRBV29-1 to TRBJ2-5, with a possible D match to TRBD1 (6 bases). Germline CDR1 is SQVTM and CDR2 is ANQGSEA. V dropped 3 bases and J dropped 2 bases, with 19 bases sitting between them. The CDR3 is 16 amino acids. CDR3 bases: TGCAGCGTTGAGACAGGCCTAACACGTATACAAGAGACCCAGTACTTC. The encoded protein is CSVETGLTRIQETQYF.

This chain uses TRBV29-1 with TRBJ1-1; D is unclear. Germline lookup yields CDR1 SQVTM and CDR2 ANQGSEA. This CDR3 comprises 13 residues. V lost 5 bases, J lost 4 bases, and 14 bases lay in between. In nucleotides, the CDR3 is TGCAGCGTTACTGACGGAGGCTCCACTGAAGCTTTCTTT. It specifies CSVTDGGSTEAFF.

This clone occurred once. V and J are TRBV3-1 (or the pseudogene TRBV3-2) and TRBJ1-4; D not certain. The germline gives CDR1 LGHDT, CDR2 YNNKEL (reference sequence). The CDR3 has 12 residues. Trimming left V 6 bases short and J 8 bases short, with 10 bases between. In DNA, the CDR3 is TGTGCCAGCAGTTGGGGTTCGGAAAAACTGTTTTTT. Translation gives CASSWGSEKLFF.

The J gene is TRBJ2-3, the V gene TRBV4-3; tentative D call: TRBD2 (6 bases). There are 15 residues in the CDR3. Germline CDR1 reads LGHNA; CDR2 reads YSLEER. Trimming removed 1 base at V and 5 bases at J, with 13 bases between. CDR3 sequence reads: CASSQAVAGRDTQYF. Here the CDR3 DNA reads TGCGCCAGCAGCCAAGCGGTGGCGGGAAGAGATACGCAGTATTTT.

V is TRBV11-2 and J is TRBJ1-1; D not certain. Trimming shortened V by 2 bases and J by 1 base, and 8 bases separated the two germline ends. In germline, CDR1 is SGHAT, CDR2 FQNNGV. The CDR3 loop spans 14 amino acids. The CDR3: CASSLRGRNTEAFF. Here the CDR3 DNA reads TGTGCCAGCAGCTTACGGGGAAGGAACACTGAAGCTTTCTTT.